This T cell receptor (beta chain) is from a study of blood T cell repertoires in COVID-19. Study-wide context: COVID-19 samples collected from the United States, Italy and Spain covered acute and convalescent phases. T cells, B-cell-depleted T cells, or PBMCs supplied cDNA or gDNA.

Original analysis: Researchers report that nucleated cell counts were estimated from reference gene primer amplification. Only in-frame clones appear in the TCRdb table, and some are missing; sequencing was by immunoSEQ multiplex PCR. D and trimming come from the DNA, and the V and J calls and clone size come from that table. This sample carries about 260,000 clones, about 87% of them seen once, and the ten largest clones take 2% to 3%. The source of this sequence is a woman between 45 and 60 years old with acute or convalescent COVID-19. Sequencing was done on a sample of peripheral blood.

Written as DNA, the CDR3 is TGTGCCAGCAAAGGGGGCAGTCAGCCCCAGCATTTT. It is translated as CASKGGSQPQHF. The V gene is TRBV6-5, the J gene TRBJ1-5; 7 positions agree with TRBD1. V lost 7 bases to trimming and J lost 6 bases; unmatched junction nucleotides: 3. CDR3 length: 12 amino acids. The V gene's germline CDR1 is MNHEY and CDR2 SVGAGI.